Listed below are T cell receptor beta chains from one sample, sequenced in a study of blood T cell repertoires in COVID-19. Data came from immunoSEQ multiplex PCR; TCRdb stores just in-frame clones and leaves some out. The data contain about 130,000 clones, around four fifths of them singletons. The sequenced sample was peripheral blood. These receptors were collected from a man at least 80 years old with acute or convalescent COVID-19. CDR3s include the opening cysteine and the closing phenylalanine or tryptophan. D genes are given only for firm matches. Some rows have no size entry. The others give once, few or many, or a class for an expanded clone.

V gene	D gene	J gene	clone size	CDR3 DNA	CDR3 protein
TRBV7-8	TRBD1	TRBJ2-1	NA	TGTGCCAGCAGCCGGGACAGGGGGTACAGTCCCTACAATGAGCAGTTCTTC	CASSRDRGYSPYNEQFF
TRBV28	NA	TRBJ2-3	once	TGTGCCAGCAGTTTATCGACAGATACGCAGTATTTT	CASSLSTDTQYF
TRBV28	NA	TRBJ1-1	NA	TGTGCCAGCAGTTTAGGAGGGAAAGCTTTCTTT	CASSLGGKAFF
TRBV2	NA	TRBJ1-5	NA	TGTGCCAGCAGTGAAAGAGGGTATGGCAATCAGCCCCAGCATTTT	CASSERGYGNQPQHF
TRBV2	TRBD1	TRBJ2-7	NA	TGTGCCAGCAAGGAACAGGGGTTTATCTACGAGCAGTACTTC	CASKEQGFIYEQYF
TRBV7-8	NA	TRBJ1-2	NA	TGTGCCAGCAGCCCCGGACAGTACTATGGCTACACCTTC	CASSPGQYYGYTF
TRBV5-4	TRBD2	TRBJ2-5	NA	TGTGCCAGCAGATTAGCGGGGGGGCGTTTGGAGACCCAGTACTTC	CASRLAGGRLETQYF
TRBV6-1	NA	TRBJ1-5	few	TGTGCCAGCAGTGAAGACCCAGGGGGCAATCAGCCCCAGCATTTT	CASSEDPGGNQPQHF
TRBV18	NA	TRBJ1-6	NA	TGTGCCAGCTCACCTGACAGGAATTCACCCCTCCACTTT	CASSPDRNSPLHF
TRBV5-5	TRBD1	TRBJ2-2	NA	TGTGCCAGCAGCGCCAGGGGGCCCTATAACACCGGGGAGCTGTTTTTT	CASSARGPYNTGELFF
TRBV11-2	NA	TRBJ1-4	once	TGTGCCAGCAGTTACACCGACAGTTCTAATGAAAAACTGTTTTTT	CASSYTDSSNEKLFF
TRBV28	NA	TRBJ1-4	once	TGTGCCAGCAACCTAATCGGGGGTGGGGAAAAACTGTTTTTT	CASNLIGGGEKLFF
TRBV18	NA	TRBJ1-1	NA	TGTGCCAGCTCACCGGACGGGGGAGGGAACACTGAAGCTTTCTTT	CASSPDGGGNTEAFF
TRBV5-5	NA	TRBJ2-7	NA	TGTGCCAGCAGCGTCGGCCGGACAGCTCTCAACGAGCAGTACTTC	CASSVGRTALNEQYF
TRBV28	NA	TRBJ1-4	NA	TGTGCCAGCAGTTCAATAACAGGACCAAGTGGTGAAAAACTGTTTTTT	CASSSITGPSGEKLFF
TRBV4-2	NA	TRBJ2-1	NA	TGTGCCAGCAGCCAAGCGATGCTATCCCGCCTCAATGAGCAGTTCTTC	CASSQAMLSRLNEQFF
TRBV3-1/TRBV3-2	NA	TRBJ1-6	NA	TGTGCCAGCAGCCAAGGGGACTCGAATTCACCCCTCCACTTT	CASSQGDSNSPLHF
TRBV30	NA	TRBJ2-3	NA	TGTGCCTGGAGTTTCTCGGGGGATACGCAGTATTTT	CAWSFSGDTQYF
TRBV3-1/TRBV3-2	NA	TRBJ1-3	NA	TGTGCCAGCAGCCAAAAGAGCCAGGGCGCGGGACTGTATGTTTTT	CASSQKSQGAGLYVF
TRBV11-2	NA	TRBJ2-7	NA	TGTGCCAGCAGCTTAGCGCCACTGGTTTTACACGAGCAGTACTTC	CASSLAPLVLHEQYF
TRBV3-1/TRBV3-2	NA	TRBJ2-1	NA	TGTGCCAGCAGCCTTTCCAGCGGACTCAATGAGCAGTTCTTC	CASSLSSGLNEQFF
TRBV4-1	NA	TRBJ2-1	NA	TGCGCCAGCAGCCGGGCGGGCTCCTACAATGAGCAGTTCTTC	CASSRAGSYNEQFF
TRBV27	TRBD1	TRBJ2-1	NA	TGTGCCAGCGATTCAGAGGGGGCCCAAGGATACAATGAGCAGTTCTTC	CASDSEGAQGYNEQFF
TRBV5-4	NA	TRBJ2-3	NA	TGTGCCAGCAGCTTCGAACCGGGGGAGGTGCAGTATTTT	CASSFEPGEVQYF
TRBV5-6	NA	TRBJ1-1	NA	TGTGCCAGCAGCTCAGGACAGAACACTGAAGCTTTCTTT	CASSSGQNTEAFF
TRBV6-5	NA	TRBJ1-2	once	TGTGCCAGCAGTTCTGATAGCGGCTACACCTTC	CASSSDSGYTF
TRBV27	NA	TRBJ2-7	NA	TGTGCCAGCGGTTTCCTACAGGGAAAGTACGAGCAGTACTTC	CASGFLQGKYEQYF
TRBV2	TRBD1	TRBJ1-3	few	TGTGCCAGCGGGGTGGGACAGCTCTCTGGAAACACCATATATTTT	CASGVGQLSGNTIYF
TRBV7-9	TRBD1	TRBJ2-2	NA	TGTGCCAGCAGCTTAGAGACAGGGGTCACCGGGGAGCTGTTTTTT	CASSLETGVTGELFF
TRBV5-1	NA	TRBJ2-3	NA	TGCGCCAGCAGCTTACGAGGGGGGGATACAGATACGCAGTATTTT	CASSLRGGDTDTQYF
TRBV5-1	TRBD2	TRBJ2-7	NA	TGCGCCAGCAGTCTGAGCGGGAGTCCCTACGAGCAGTACTTC	CASSLSGSPYEQYF
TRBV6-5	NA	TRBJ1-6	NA	TGTGCCAGCAGTTACTCCTCCGGGGGGACAATTTCACCCCTCCACTTT	CASSYSSGGTISPLHF
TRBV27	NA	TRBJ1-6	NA	TGTGCCAGCAGTTTTCGGGACTTAGGAAATTCACCCCTCCACTTT	CASSFRDLGNSPLHF
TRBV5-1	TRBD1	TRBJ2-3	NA	TGCGCCAGGAGTCGGGCAGGGGGAACGGATACGCAGTATTTT	CARSRAGGTDTQYF
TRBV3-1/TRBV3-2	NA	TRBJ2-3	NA	TGTGCCAGCAGCCGCGGGGGCGCAGCGGCAGATACGCAGTATTTT	CASSRGGAAADTQYF
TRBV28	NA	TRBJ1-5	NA	TGTGCCAGCAGTTCCGTTAATCAGCCCCAGCATTTT	CASSSVNQPQHF
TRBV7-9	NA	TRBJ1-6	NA	TGTGCCAGCAAGAGGGCGGAAAATTCACCCCTCCACTTT	CASKRAENSPLHF
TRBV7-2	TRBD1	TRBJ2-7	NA	TGTGCCAGCAGCTCCGGGACAGGGTCTCAGTGGGAGTACTTC	CASSSGTGSQWEYF
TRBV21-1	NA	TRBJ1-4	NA	TGTGCCAGCAGCAAATCAGGGGATCTCGAAAAACTGTTTTTT	CASSKSGDLEKLFF
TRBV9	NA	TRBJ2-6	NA	TGTGCCAGCAGAGCAGGGTTGGGGGCCAACGTCCTGACTTTC	CASRAGLGANVLTF
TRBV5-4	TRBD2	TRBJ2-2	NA	TGTGCCAGCAGCTTTAGCGGGGGAAGGACCGGGGAGCTGTTTTTT	CASSFSGGRTGELFF
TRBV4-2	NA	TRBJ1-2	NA	TGTGCCAGCAGCCAAGATCCGGGAGTTGGCTACACCTTC	CASSQDPGVGYTF
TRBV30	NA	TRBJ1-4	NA	TGTGCCTGGCAACCACAGTCAACTAATGAAAAACTGTTTTTT	CAWQPQSTNEKLFF
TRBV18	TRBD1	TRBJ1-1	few	TGTGCCAGCTCAACGGACAGGGGTCGAGCTTTCTTT	CASSTDRGRAFF
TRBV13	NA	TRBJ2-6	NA	TGTGCCAGCAGCTTAGGCCAGGGCGGCGGGGCCAACGTCCTGACTTTC	CASSLGQGGGANVLTF
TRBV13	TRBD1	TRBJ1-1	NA	TGTGCCAGCAGCCGCCTGGGGGGTCCAGGGGGCATGAACACTGAAGCTTTCTTT	CASSRLGGPGGMNTEAFF
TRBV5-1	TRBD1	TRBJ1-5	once	TGCGCCATTACAGTTTATAACAGGGGGGAGGGCAATCAGCCCCAGCATTTT	CAITVYNRGEGNQPQHF